These 7 T cell receptor beta chains originate from one sample sequenced in a study of T cell repertoires in cytomegalovirus infection (dated 2019 in TCRdb). Their specific antigens are unknown. The sequencing machine was an Illumina HiSeq 1500. The public reads were reprocessed in TCRdb via fastp at Q25 and MiXCR, keeping in-frame beta chains. Rows are unified per CDR3 protein, each entry keeping the most common DNA and genes. Recorded for this sample are some 560,000 distinct CDR3 sequences; around 40% of them occurred a single time. The top ten clones comprise about 46% of the sample. Explained via the paper, the treatment or condition label denotes: in vitro stimulation with specific CMV peptide epitopes to enrich CMV-specific T cells. Sequences were derived from cultured PBMCs, sampled from culture after CMV antigen stimulation. These receptors came from a human donor in good health (CMV status not recorded). Some clones in this sample may be carry-over from other donors' samples.

The chain couples TRBV20-1 to TRBJ1-1; D unresolved. V was clipped by 5 bases and J by 5 bases, with 12 bases between them. This CDR3 is built from 12 residues. In germline, CDR1 is DFQATT, CDR2 SNEGSKA (reference sequence). Here the CDR3 DNA reads TGCAGTGCTCTAGACCCGGGGACTGAAGCTTTCTTT. This codes for CSALDPGTEAFF.

The chain couples TRBV7-6 to TRBJ1-2; 8 bases map to TRBD1. Per germline, CDR1 SGHVS and CDR2 FNYEAQ. The V gene end was trimmed by 5 bases and the J gene end by 8 bases; junction bases not matched to a gene: 7. CDR3 length: 13 residues. CDR3 nucleotides: TGTGCCAGCAGCCCGGACAGGGATGAGGGCTACACCTTC. Its protein product is CASSPDRDEGYTF.

This clonotype has only a few counts. V usage is TRBV20-1 and J usage is TRBJ2-3, with 9 positions matching TRBD2. Per the germline V gene, CDR1 is DFQATT and CDR2 is SNEGSKA (reference sequence). V lost 3 bases and J lost 4; bases outside the gene matches: 5. The CDR3 sequence is 14 residues long. In nucleotides, the CDR3 is TGCAGTGCTAGCGCTAGCGGGGACTCAGATACGCAGTATTTT. Its protein is CSASASGDSDTQYF.

The count of this clonotype is one. The chain combines TRBV5-1 with TRBJ2-3, with D perhaps assigned TRBD1 or TRBD2 (5 bases each). The CDR3 spans 18 residues. Trimming removed 4 bases from V and 2 bases from J, with 23 bases in between. Germline CDR1 SGHRS, CDR2 YFSETQ. CDR3 sequence reads: CASSLSMGDAYSTDTQYF. CDR3 nucleotide sequence: TGCGCCAGCAGCCTGTCGATGGGGGACGCGTATTCCACAGATACGCAGTATTTT. Full variable domain (remainder filled in from reference TRBV5-1 and TRBJ2-3): KAGVTQTPRYLIKTRGQQVTLSCSPISGHRSVSWYQQTPGQGLQFLFEYFSETQRNKGNFPGRFSGRQFSNSRSEMNVSTLELGDSALYLCASSLSMGDAYSTDTQYFGPGTRLTVL.

The V and J genes are TRBV20-1 and TRBJ1-4; 7 bases line up with TRBD1. Per germline, CDR1 DFQATT and CDR2 SNEGSKA (reference sequence). The CDR3 is 13 residues long. V shed 1 base, J shed 8 bases, and the junction held 4 bases outside the gene matches. The CDR3 DNA is TGCAGTGCTAGAGGACAGGGCGGCGAAAAACTGTTTTTT. Translating gives CSARGQGGEKLFF.

The rearrangement joins TRBV7-2 to TRBJ2-1; no reliable D call. Germline CDR1 and CDR2: SGHTA and FQGNSA. V lost 2 bases, J lost 4 bases, and 24 bases lay in between. The CDR3 has 19 amino acids. CDR3 in amino acids: CASSLKLSWSPGGYNEQFF. DNA of the CDR3: TGTGCCAGCAGCTTAAAGTTATCGTGGTCACCGGGTGGTTACAATGAGCAGTTCTTC.

V usage is TRBV28 and J usage is TRBJ2-3, with 12 bases that match TRBD2. J was trimmed by 6 bases and V by 6 bases; bases with no gene match: 10. CDR1 and CDR2 (germline): MDHEN, SYDVKM. The CDR3 has 16 residues. The CDR3 region has the DNA TGTGCCAGCAGCCAACCTAGCGGGGGGGCGGGGGATACGCAGTATTTT. It translates to CASSQPSGGAGDTQYF.